This passage covers 18 T cell receptor beta chains from one sample sequenced in a study of T-cell reconstitution after alpha-beta-depleted transplantation in children. Unique molecular identifiers were used in preparing the TCRbeta library. TCRdb re-called the PCR reads through MiXCR, storing one row per CDR3 protein. The data hold some 200,000 distinct CDR3 sequences, with more than 12% observed a single time. This material consisted of PBMCs from the stem cell graft donor, taken from the stem cell graft. These receptors came from a human donor who donated a stem cell graft to a child with acute lymphoblastic leukemia.

The CDR3 region is CASSMATGAEQYF. The DNA of the CDR3 is TGTGCCAGTAGTATGGCGACAGGGGCTGAGCAGTACTTC. The chain is built from TRBV19 and TRBJ2-7; TRBD1 matches at 8 bases. V lost 3 bases to trimming and J lost 7 bases; unmatched junction nucleotides: 5. The CDR3 is 13 amino acids. CDR1 is LNHDA and CDR2 is SQIVND in the germline V gene (reference sequence).

This clonotype has a count of ten or more. This rearrangement joins TRBV20-1 to TRBJ2-3; no firm D call. Trimming stripped 7 bases from V and 2 bases from J, with 16 bases between. The CDR3 consists of 14 residues. The germline CDR1 and CDR2 sequences are DFQATT and SNEGSKA (reference sequence). The CDR3 DNA reads as TGCAGTGTCCGGGCCAGCGCCCACACAGATACGCAGTATTTT. Amino acids: CSVRASAHTDTQYF.

This clonotype was found many times. The chain employs TRBV5-1 and TRBJ2-7; 7 bases match TRBD2. The V gene's germline CDR1 is SGHRS and CDR2 YFSETQ. The trim removed 0 bases at V and 2 bases at J, leaving 5 bases unmatched. The CDR3 loop spans 15 amino acids. Written as DNA, the CDR3 is TGCGCCAGCAGCTTGGAGGCTAGCGGAACCTACGAGCAGTACTTC. This sequence encodes CASSLEASGTYEQYF.

The J gene is TRBJ2-7, the V gene TRBV19; 8 nucleotides line up with TRBD1. The V segment lost 5 bases and the J segment 4 bases; nucleotides outside the gene matches: 7. Germline V gene sequence: CDR1 LNHDA, CDR2 SQIVND (reference sequence). This CDR3 is 14 amino acids long. In DNA, the CDR3 is TGTGCCAGTAGTGACCGGACAGGGAATTACGAGCAGTACTTC. Its protein is CASSDRTGNYEQYF.

The rearrangement joins TRBV11-2 to TRBJ2-1; 9 bases align to TRBD2. V shed 7 bases and J 9 bases; nucleotides not matched to a gene: 7. The CDR3 loop spans 13 amino acids. The germline V gene has CDR1 SGHAT and CDR2 FQNNGV. CDR3 residues: CASTYSAGGEQFF. The CDR3, as DNA: TGTGCCAGCACCTACTCAGCGGGGGGTGAGCAGTTCTTC. Full variable domain (rest looked up from reference TRBV11-2 and TRBJ2-1): EAGVAQSPRYKIIEKRQSVAFWCNPISGHATLYWYQQILGQGPKLLIQFQNNGVVDDSQLPKDRFSAERLKGVDSTLKIQPAKLEDSAVYLCASTYSAGGEQFFGPGTRLTVL.

This clonotype was found many times. The chain is built from TRBV9 and TRBJ2-3; 9 bases agree with TRBD2. This CDR3 has 16 amino acids. Unmatched junction bases numbered 9, after V lost 4 bases and J lost 3 bases. Germline V gene sequence: CDR1 SGDLS, CDR2 YYNGEE. The CDR3 DNA is TGTGCCAGCAGCCCGGCTAGCGGGACGGGTACAGATACGCAGTATTTT. It specifies CASSPASGTGTDTQYF.

This clonotype was seen repeatedly, ten times or more. V is TRBV10-3 and J is TRBJ2-5; unclear D gene. Germline values: CDR1 ENHRY, CDR2 SYGVKD. The V end was cut by 0 bases, the J end by 3 bases, with 11 bases between. This CDR3 region has 15 residues. CDR3 bases: TGTGCCATCAGTGAGTCACTCATTGGGAAAGAGACCCAGTACTTC. This codes for CAISESLIGKETQYF.

This clonotype was observed a handful of times. The chain employs TRBV20-1 and TRBJ2-3; tentatively, D is TRBD1 (6 bases). This CDR3 region has 14 residues. Trimming cost V 1 base and J 1 base, with 9 bases left between them. Germline V gene sequence: CDR1 DFQATT, CDR2 SNEGSKA (reference sequence). The CDR3 DNA sequence: TGCAGTGCTAGAGCCAACAGGGGCACAGATACGCAGTATTTT. Protein: CSARANRGTDTQYF.

This clonotype was observed many times. The V and J genes are TRBV5-6 and TRBJ1-2, with 10 bases aligning to TRBD1. The CDR3 runs 16 residues. With 0 bases clipped from V and 3 bases from J, the junction kept 5 bases outside the gene matches. Germline CDR1 and CDR2: SGHDT and YYEEEE. The CDR3 bases are TGTGCCAGCAGCTTGGCCGGGACAGGGGACTACTATGGCTACACCTTC. Its translation is CASSLAGTGDYYGYTF.

This clonotype has ten or more counts. The rearrangement joins TRBV6-5 to TRBJ2-2; the D is unclear. The CDR3 loop spans 15 amino acids. V shed 0 bases and J shed 4 bases, with 9 bases lying between them. The germline gives CDR1 MNHEY, CDR2 SVGAGI. CDR3 region: CASSYSISGTGELFF. The CDR3, as DNA: TGTGCCAGCAGTTACTCGATTTCGGGCACCGGGGAGCTGTTTTTT.

This clonotype was found many times. The V call is TRBV5-1, the J call TRBJ1-2; 9 nucleotides line up with TRBD1. V shed 0 bases and J 4 bases; nucleotides not matched to a gene: 4. The CDR3 length is 15 residues. Germline CDR1 and CDR2: SGHRS and YFSETQ. In DNA form, the CDR3 reads TGCGCCAGCAGCTTGGAGACAGGGGGAAGCTATGGCTACACCTTC. Amino acid sequence: CASSLETGGSYGYTF. The whole variable domain, filled in from reference TRBV5-1 and TRBJ1-2, reads KAGVTQTPRYLIKTRGQQVTLSCSPISGHRSVSWYQQTPGQGLQFLFEYFSETQRNKGNFPGRFSGRQFSNSRSEMNVSTLELGDSALYLCASSLETGGSYGYTFGSGTRLTVV.

This chain links TRBV20-1 with TRBJ1-5; D perhaps matches TRBD1 (6 bases). Trimming took off 3 bases at V and 2 bases at J, with 11 bases between the two ends. This CDR3 contains 14 residues. CDR1 and CDR2 (germline): DFQATT, SNEGSKA (reference sequence). CDR3 nucleotides: TGCAGTGCTAGTTTCCCAGGGGGCAATCAGCCCCAGCATTTT. Protein sequence: CSASFPGGNQPQHF.

The table lists this clonotype with many counts. The chain joins TRBV9 to TRBJ2-1; TRBD2 agrees at 9 bases. Germline CDR1 SGDLS, CDR2 YYNGEE. J lost 0 bases, V lost 3 bases, and 16 bases had no gene match. The CDR3 extends over 20 amino acids. CDR3: CASSGAGTSFSLSSYNEQFF. CDR3 in DNA: TGTGCCAGCAGCGGGGCCGGGACTAGCTTTTCCCTTAGCTCCTACAATGAGCAGTTCTTC.

The table lists this clonotype with many counts. The rearrangement joins TRBV20-1 to TRBJ1-1; D is uncertain. Per germline, CDR1 DFQATT and CDR2 SNEGSKA (reference sequence). Trimming stripped 0 bases from V and 9 bases from J, with 14 bases between. The CDR3 sequence is 13 residues long. The CDR3 reads CSARDVKGFQAFF. CDR3 sequence (DNA): TGCAGTGCTAGAGATGTGAAGGGTTTCCAAGCTTTCTTT.

This clonotype has ten or more counts. The chain links TRBV28 to TRBJ2-4; TRBD1 agrees at 8 bases. The V segment lost 6 bases and the J segment 0 bases; nucleotides outside the gene matches: 13. In germline, CDR1 is MDHEN, CDR2 SYDVKM. The CDR3 length is 18 residues. The CDR3 loop is CASRFAGTGTLAKNIQYF. The CDR3 DNA reads as TGTGCCAGCAGATTCGCCGGGACAGGAACTCTAGCCAAAAACATTCAGTACTTC.

This clonotype came up many times. Here the CDR3 DNA reads TGCAGTGCTAGGGCCGGGACGGCGAACACTGAAGCTTTCTTT. This encodes CSARAGTANTEAFF. J is TRBJ1-1 and V is TRBV20-1; D possibly corresponds to TRBD1 (5 bases). Trimming took 3 bases from V and 1 from J, leaving 12 bases between them. The CDR3 is 14 residues long. Germline V gives CDR1 DFQATT, CDR2 SNEGSKA (reference sequence).

This clonotype was detected ten times or more. V is TRBV5-1 and J is TRBJ1-1, with D possibly being TRBD1 (5 bases). The germline gives CDR1 SGHRS, CDR2 YFSETQ. CDR3 size: 13 residues. Deletions cut 6 bases from V and 1 base from J, with 10 bases between. CDR3 sequence (DNA): TGCGCCAGCATCGGGGCGTCGAACACTGAAGCTTTCTTT. Amino acid sequence: CASIGASNTEAFF.

J is TRBJ2-7 and V is TRBV7-9, with D tentatively TRBD2 (7 bases). V lost 2 bases and J 2 bases, leaving 10 bases between the germline ends. Germline lookup yields CDR1 SEHNR and CDR2 FQNEAQ (reference sequence). CDR3 size: 14 residues. CDR3 in DNA: TGTGCCAGCAGCTTACAGGGGACTACCTACGAGCAGTACTTC. This translates into CASSLQGTTYEQYF.